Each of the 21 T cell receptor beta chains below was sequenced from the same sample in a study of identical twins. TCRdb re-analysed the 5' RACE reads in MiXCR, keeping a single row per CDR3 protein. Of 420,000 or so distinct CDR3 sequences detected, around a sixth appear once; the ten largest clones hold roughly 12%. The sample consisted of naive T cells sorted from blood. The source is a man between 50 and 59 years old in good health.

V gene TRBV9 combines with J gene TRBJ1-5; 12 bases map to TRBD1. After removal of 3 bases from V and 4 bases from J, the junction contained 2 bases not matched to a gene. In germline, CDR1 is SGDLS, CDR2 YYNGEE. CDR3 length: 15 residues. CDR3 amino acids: CASSAGQGANQPQHF. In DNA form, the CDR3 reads TGTGCCAGCAGCGCGGGACAGGGGGCGAATCAGCCCCAGCATTTT.

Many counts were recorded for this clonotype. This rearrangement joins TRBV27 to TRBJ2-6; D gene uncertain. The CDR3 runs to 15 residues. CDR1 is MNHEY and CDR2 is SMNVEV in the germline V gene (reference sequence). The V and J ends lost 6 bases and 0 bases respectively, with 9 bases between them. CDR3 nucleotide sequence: TGTGCCAGCAGCCTGTTCCACTCTGGGGCCAACGTCCTGACTTTC. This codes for CASSLFHSGANVLTF.

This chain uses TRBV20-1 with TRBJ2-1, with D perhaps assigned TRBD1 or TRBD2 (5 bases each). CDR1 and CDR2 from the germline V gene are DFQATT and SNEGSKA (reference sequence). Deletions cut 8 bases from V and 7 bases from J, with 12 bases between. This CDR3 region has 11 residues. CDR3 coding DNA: TGCAGTATACGGTGGGGGAATGAGCAGTTCTTC. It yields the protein CSIRWGNEQFF.

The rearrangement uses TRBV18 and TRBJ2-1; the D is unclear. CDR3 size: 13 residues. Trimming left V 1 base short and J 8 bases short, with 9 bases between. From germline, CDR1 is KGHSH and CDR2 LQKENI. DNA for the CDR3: TGTGCCAGCTCACCACAGGGATGGCATGAGCAGTTCTTC. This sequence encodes CASSPQGWHEQFF.

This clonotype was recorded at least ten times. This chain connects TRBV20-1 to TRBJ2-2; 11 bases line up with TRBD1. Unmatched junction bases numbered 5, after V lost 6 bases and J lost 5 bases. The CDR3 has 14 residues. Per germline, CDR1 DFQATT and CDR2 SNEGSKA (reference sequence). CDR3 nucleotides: TGCAGTGCAGGACAGGGGGCTCTGACCGGGGAGCTGTTTTTT. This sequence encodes CSAGQGALTGELFF.

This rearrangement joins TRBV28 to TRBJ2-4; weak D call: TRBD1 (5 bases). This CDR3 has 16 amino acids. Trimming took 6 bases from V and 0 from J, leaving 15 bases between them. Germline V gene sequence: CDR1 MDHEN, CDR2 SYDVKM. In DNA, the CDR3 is TGTGCCAGCAGAACCACAGGCGACCTAGCCAAAAACATTCAGTACTTC. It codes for CASRTTGDLAKNIQYF.

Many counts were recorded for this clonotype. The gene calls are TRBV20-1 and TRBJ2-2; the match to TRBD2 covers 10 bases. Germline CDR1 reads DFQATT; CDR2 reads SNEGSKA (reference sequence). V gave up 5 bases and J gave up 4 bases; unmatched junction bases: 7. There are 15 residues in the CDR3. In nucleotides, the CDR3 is TGCAGTGCTCCTCGAGCGGGAGGGCCCACCGGGGAGCTGTTTTTT. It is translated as CSAPRAGGPTGELFF.

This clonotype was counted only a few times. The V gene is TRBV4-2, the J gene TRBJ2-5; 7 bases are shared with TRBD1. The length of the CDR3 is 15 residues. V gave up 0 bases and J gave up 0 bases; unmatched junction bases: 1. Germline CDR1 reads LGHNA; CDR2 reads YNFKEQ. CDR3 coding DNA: TGTGCCAGCAGCCAAGAGACAGGGCACCAAGAGACCCAGTACTTC. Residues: CASSQETGHQETQYF.

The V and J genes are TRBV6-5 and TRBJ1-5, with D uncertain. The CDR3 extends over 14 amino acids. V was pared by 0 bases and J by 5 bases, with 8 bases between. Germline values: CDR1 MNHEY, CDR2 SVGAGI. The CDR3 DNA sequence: TGTGCCAGCAGTTACTCAACAAGCCATCAGCCCCAGCATTTT. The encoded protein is CASSYSTSHQPQHF.

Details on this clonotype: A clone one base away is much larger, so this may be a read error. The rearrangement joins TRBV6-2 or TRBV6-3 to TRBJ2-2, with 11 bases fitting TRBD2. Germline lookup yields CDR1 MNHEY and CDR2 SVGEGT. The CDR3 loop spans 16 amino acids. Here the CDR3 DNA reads TGTGCCGGCAGTTACTTTACTAGCGGGAGCGAAAGGGAGCTGTTTTTT. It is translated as CAGSYFTSGSERELFF.

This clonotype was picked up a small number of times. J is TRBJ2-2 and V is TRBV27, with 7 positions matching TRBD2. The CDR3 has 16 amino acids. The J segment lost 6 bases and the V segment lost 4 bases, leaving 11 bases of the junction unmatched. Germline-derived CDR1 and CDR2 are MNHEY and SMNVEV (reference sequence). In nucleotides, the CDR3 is TGTGCCAGCAGTTCCACCGGGACTACAATCTCCGGGGAGCTGTTTTTT. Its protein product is CASSSTGTTISGELFF.

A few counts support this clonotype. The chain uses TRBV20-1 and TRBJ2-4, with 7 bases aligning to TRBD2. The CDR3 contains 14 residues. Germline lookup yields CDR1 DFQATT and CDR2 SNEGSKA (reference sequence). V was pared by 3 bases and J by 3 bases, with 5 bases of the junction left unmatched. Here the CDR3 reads CSASGRVGKNIQYF. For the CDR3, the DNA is TGCAGTGCTAGTGGGAGGGTAGGCAAAAACATTCAGTACTTC.

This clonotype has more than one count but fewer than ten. CDR3 sequence reads: CASSESKNSYEQYF. The CDR3 DNA sequence: TGCGCCAGCAGTGAGTCGAAGAATTCCTACGAGCAGTACTTC. This sequence joins TRBV10-2 and TRBJ2-7; D call uncertain. Germline values: CDR1 WSHSY, CDR2 SAAADI. V lost 0 bases to trimming and J lost 1 base, with 7 bases between them. The CDR3 contains 14 residues.

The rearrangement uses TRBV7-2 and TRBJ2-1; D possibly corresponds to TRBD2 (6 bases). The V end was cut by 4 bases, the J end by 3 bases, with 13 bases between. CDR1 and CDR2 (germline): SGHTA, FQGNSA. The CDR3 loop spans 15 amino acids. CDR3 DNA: TGTGCCAGCAGCTCCCCCCCGGGGGTCTACAATGAGCAGTTCTTC. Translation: CASSSPPGVYNEQFF.

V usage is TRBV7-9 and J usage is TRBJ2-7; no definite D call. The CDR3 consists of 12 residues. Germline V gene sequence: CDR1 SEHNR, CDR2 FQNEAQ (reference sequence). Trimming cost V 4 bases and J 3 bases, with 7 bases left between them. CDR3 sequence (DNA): TGTGCCAGCAGCTCGGCCTTCTACGAGCAGTACTTC. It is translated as CASSSAFYEQYF.

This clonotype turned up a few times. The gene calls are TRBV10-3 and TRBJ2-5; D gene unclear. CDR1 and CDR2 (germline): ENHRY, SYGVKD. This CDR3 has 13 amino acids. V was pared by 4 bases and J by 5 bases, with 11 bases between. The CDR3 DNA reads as TGTGCCATCAGTGCTTCGGTGCGGGAGACCCAGTACTTC. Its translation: CAISASVRETQYF.

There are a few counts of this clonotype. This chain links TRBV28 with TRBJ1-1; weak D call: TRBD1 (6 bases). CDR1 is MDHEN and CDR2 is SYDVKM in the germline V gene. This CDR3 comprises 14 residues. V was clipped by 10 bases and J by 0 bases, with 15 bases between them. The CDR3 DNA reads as TGTGCCATAAAGGGACACTCTATGAACACTGAAGCTTTCTTT. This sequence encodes CAIKGHSMNTEAFF.

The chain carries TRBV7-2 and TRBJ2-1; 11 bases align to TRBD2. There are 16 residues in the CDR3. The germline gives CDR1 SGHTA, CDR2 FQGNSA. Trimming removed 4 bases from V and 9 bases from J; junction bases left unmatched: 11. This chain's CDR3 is CASSSDISGGAAEQFF. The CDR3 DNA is TGTGCCAGCAGCTCGGACATTAGCGGGGGGGCTGCTGAGCAGTTCTTC.

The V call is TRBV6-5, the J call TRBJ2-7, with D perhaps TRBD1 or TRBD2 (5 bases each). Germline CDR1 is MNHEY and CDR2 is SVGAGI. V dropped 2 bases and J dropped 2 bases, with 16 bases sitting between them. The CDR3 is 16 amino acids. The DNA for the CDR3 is TGTGCCAGCAGTTACGGGGGTCCGGCCGCTGCCTACGAGCAGTACTTC. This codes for CASSYGGPAAAYEQYF.

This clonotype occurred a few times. The CDR3 DNA reads TGCAGTGCTGGGGGACTAGCGGGAAGGTGGCAAGAGACCCAGTACTTC. Translation: CSAGGLAGRWQETQYF. J is TRBJ2-5 and V is TRBV20-1; 13 bases line up with TRBD2. CDR1 is DFQATT and CDR2 is SNEGSKA in the germline V gene (reference sequence). This CDR3 is built from 16 residues. V dropped 5 bases and J dropped 2; count of bases not matched to a gene: 8.

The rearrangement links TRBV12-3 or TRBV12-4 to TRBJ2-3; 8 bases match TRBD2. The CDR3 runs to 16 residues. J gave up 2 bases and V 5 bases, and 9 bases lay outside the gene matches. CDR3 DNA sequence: TGTGCCAGCAGTCCGCCGACTAGCGCGAACACAGATACGCAGTATTTT. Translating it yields CASSPPTSANTDTQYF.